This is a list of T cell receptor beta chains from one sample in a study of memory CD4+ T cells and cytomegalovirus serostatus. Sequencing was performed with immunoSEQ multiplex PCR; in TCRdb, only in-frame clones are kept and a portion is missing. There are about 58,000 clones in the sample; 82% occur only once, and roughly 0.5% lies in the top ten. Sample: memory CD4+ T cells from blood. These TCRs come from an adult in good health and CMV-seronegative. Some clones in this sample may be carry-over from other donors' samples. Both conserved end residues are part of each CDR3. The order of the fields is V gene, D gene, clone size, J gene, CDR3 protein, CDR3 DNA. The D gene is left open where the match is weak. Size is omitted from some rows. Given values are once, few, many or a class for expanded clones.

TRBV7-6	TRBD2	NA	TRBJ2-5	CASSLGSGVEETQYF	TGTGCCAGCAGCTTGGGTAGCGGGGTGGAGGAGACCCAGTACTTC
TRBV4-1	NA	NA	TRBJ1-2	CASSPVGRPDYGYTF	TGCGCCAGCAGCCCTGTCGGACGGCCAGACTATGGCTACACCTTC
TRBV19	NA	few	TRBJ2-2	CASSGGDFLNTGELFF	TGTGCCAGTAGTGGCGGGGATTTCTTGAACACCGGGGAGCTGTTTTTT
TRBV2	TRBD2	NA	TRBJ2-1	CASREGGTSGFF	TGTGCCAGCAGGGAGGGGGGGACTAGCGGATTCTTC
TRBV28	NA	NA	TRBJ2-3	CASSSPIRLESTDTQYF	TGTGCCAGCAGTTCACCCATCCGACTGGAAAGCACAGATACGCAGTATTTT
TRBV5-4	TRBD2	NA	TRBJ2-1	CASSLWYGRGNEQFF	TGTGCCAGCAGCTTGTGGTACGGGAGGGGGAATGAGCAGTTCTTC
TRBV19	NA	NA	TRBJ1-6	CASSIGTDNSPLHF	TGTGCCAGTAGTATCGGTACCGATAATTCACCCCTCCACTTT
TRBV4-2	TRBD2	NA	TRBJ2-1	CASSQASGRGNEQFF	TGTGCCAGCAGCCAAGCTAGCGGGAGAGGCAATGAGCAGTTCTTC
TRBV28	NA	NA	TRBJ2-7	CATTGSNGITRDEQYF	TGTGCCACCACTGGTTCCAACGGGATCACCCGGGACGAGCAGTACTTC
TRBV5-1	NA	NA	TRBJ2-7	CASSFGQLGNEQYF	TGCGCCAGCAGCTTCGGGCAACTGGGCAACGAGCAGTACTTC
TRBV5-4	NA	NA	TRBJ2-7	CASSLKVGVSYEQYF	TGTGCCAGCAGCTTGAAGGTAGGAGTATCCTACGAGCAGTACTTC
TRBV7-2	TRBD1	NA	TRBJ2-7	CASSFTGAGEQYF	TGTGCCAGCAGCTTTACAGGGGCCGGCGAGCAGTACTTC
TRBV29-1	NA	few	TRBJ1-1	CSSDKRDSNTEAFF	TGCAGCTCAGATAAGAGGGATTCGAACACTGAAGCTTTCTTT
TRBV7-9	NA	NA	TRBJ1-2	CASSKTGGGFYGYTF	TGTGCCAGCAGCAAAACGGGCGGGGGGTTCTATGGCTACACCTTC
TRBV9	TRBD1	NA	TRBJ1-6	CASSQPRGGRNSPLHF	TGTGCCAGCAGCCAACCCAGGGGGGGGCGGAATTCACCCCTCCACTTT
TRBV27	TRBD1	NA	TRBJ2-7	CASSFSPGQGYEQYF	TGTGCCAGCAGTTTCTCCCCGGGACAGGGCTACGAGCAGTACTTC
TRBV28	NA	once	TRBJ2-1	CASSLSPGLIEQFF	TGTGCCAGCAGTTTATCCCCCGGACTTATCGAGCAGTTCTTC
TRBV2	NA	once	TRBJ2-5	CASSTETQYF	TGTGCCAGCTCGACAGAGACCCAGTACTTC
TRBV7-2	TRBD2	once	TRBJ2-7	CASSTIAGGITEQYF	TGTGCCAGCAGCACAATAGCGGGAGGTATTACCGAGCAGTACTTC
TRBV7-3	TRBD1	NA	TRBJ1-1	CASSFDRDTEAFF	TGTGCCAGCAGCTTCGACAGGGACACTGAAGCTTTCTTT
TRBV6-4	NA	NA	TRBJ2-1	CASTAPNGVPYNEQFF	TGTGCCAGCACCGCCCCGAATGGGGTTCCTTACAATGAGCAGTTCTTC
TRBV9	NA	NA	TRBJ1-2	CASSVDSLKGYTF	TGTGCCAGCAGCGTAGACTCACTTAAGGGCTACACCTTC
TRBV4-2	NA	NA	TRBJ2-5	CASSQEKRETQYF	TGTGCCAGCAGCCAAGAGAAAAGGGAGACCCAGTACTTC
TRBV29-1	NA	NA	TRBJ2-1	CSVDWGAGSSYNEQFF	TGCAGCGTGGACTGGGGGGCGGGGAGCTCCTACAATGAGCAGTTCTTC
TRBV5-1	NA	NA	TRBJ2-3	CASSLGVPTDTQYF	TGCGCCAGCAGCTTGGGAGTCCCGACAGATACGCAGTATTTT
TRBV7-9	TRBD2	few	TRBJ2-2	CASSGKGLAGAATTGELFF	TGTGCCAGCAGCGGGAAGGGACTAGCGGGAGCCGCTACCACCGGGGAGCTGTTTTTT
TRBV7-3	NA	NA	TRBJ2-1	CASSSPGLINEQFF	TGTGCCAGCAGCTCCCCGGGCCTCATAAATGAGCAGTTCTTC
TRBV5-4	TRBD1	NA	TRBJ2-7	CASSVRQGPHEQYF	TGTGCCAGCAGCGTACGACAGGGACCCCACGAGCAGTACTTC
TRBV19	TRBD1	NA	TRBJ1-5	CASRFSRDSSKNQPQHF	TGTGCCAGTAGGTTTTCCAGGGACAGCTCTAAGAATCAGCCCCAGCATTTT
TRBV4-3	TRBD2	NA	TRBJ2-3	CASSPDTSGRADTQYF	TGCGCCAGCAGCCCCGATACTAGCGGGAGGGCAGATACGCAGTATTTT
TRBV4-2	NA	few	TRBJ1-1	CASSREGVLPGTEAFF	TGTGCCAGCAGCCGGGAGGGTGTCCTCCCCGGCACTGAAGCTTTCTTT
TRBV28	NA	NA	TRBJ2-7	CASSLPAYEQYF	TGTGCCAGCAGTTTGCCCGCCTACGAGCAGTACTTC
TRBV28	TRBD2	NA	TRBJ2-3	CASSLGTSGRGDTQYF	TGTGCCAGCAGTTTAGGGACTAGCGGGAGGGGAGATACGCAGTATTTT
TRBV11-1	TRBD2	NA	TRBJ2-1	CASSPGLAGDNEQFF	TGTGCCAGCAGCCCTGGACTAGCGGGCGACAATGAGCAGTTCTTC
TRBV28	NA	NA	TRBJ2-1	CASATLSLNEQFF	TGTGCCAGCGCGACACTATCCCTGAATGAGCAGTTCTTC
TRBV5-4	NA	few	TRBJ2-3	CASSSPPWDTQYF	TGTGCCAGCAGCTCTCCTCCTTGGGATACGCAGTATTTT
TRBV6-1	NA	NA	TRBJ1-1	CASRGRMNTEAFF	TGTGCCAGCAGGGGACGGATGAACACTGAAGCTTTCTTT
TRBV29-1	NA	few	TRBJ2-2	CSVVRGNTGELFF	TGCAGCGTTGTGCGGGGGAACACCGGGGAGCTGTTTTTT
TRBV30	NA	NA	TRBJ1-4	CAWSVKGTGNEKLFF	TGTGCCTGGAGTGTAAAAGGAACGGGGAATGAAAAACTGTTTTTT
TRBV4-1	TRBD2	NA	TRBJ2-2	CASSQRLAGVNTGELFF	TGCGCCAGCAGCCAGAGACTAGCGGGAGTTAACACCGGGGAGCTGTTTTTT
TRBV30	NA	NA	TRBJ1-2	CAWSAEFGGYTF	TGTGCCTGGAGTGCCGAGTTTGGCGGCTACACCTTC
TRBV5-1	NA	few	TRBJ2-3	CASSSGGTSTDTQYF	TGCGCCAGCAGCTCAGGAGGTACCAGCACAGATACGCAGTATTTT